Shown below are 22 T cell receptor beta chains from a single sample sequenced in a study of blood T cell repertoires in COVID-19. The repertoire was sequenced with immunoSEQ multiplex PCR; TCRdb's copy has only in-frame clones and lacks some. The sample lists over 250,000 clones, about nine tenths occurring once. Sequencing was carried out using PBMCs or T cells enriched from blood (not recorded which). The receptors were sampled from a woman between 45 and 65 years old who had recovered from COVID-19.

The CDR3 sequence is CASSQTETNYGYTF. CDR3 DNA: TGTGCCAGCTCACAGACAGAGACTAACTATGGCTACACCTTC. The chain combines TRBV18 with TRBJ1-2; D possibly corresponds to TRBD1 (5 bases). Trimming stripped 4 bases from V and 0 bases from J, with 9 bases between. The CDR3 is 14 residues long. Germline-derived CDR1 and CDR2 are KGHSH and LQKENI.

The chain uses TRBV4-2 and TRBJ2-3; 12 bases agree with TRBD2. The CDR3 is 18 amino acids. V lost 1 base, J lost 2 bases, and 7 bases stayed unmatched. Germline V gene sequence: CDR1 LGHNA, CDR2 YNFKEQ. DNA for the CDR3: TGTGCCAGCAGCCAAGGTTCTAGCGGGAGGGGGGACACAGATACGCAGTATTTT. Residues: CASSQGSSGRGDTDTQYF.

V usage is TRBV19 and J usage is TRBJ1-5; 9 positions match TRBD1. The germline CDR1 and CDR2 sequences are LNHDA and SQIVND (reference sequence). The CDR3 is 17 amino acids. Trimming at V came to 5 bases and at J to 4 bases, leaving 12 bases not matched to a gene. DNA of the CDR3: TGTGCCAGTAGTCCGGGACAGGGCCCGATTAGGAATCAGCCCCAGCATTTT. Its translation: CASSPGQGPIRNQPQHF. The full variable domain, its missing parts supplied by reference TRBV19 and TRBJ1-5, is DGGITQSPKYLFRKEGQNVTLSCEQNLNHDAMYWYRQDPGQGLRLIYYSQIVNDFQKGDIAEGYSVSREKKESFPLTVTSAQKNPTAFYLCASSPGQGPIRNQPQHFGDGTRLSIL.

With regard to this clone: A read error may be the cause here, since a much bigger clone is one base away. The CDR3 loop reads CASSQGTASGNTIYF. The CDR3 DNA is TGTGCCAGCAGCCAAGGGACAGCCTCTGGAAACACCATATATTTT. V gene TRBV14 combines with J gene TRBJ1-3; D possibly corresponds to TRBD1 (6 bases). The germline gives CDR1 SGHDN, CDR2 FVKESK. The CDR3 spans 15 residues. The V and J ends lost 1 base and 0 bases respectively, with 7 bases between them.

This sequence joins TRBV7-2 and TRBJ1-4; D gene uncertain. Germline V gene sequence: CDR1 SGHTA, CDR2 FQGNSA. V lost 2 bases to trimming and J lost 5 bases, with 18 bases between them. The CDR3 sequence is 17 residues long. The CDR3 region is CASSLFSGTARNEKLFF. In DNA form, the CDR3 reads TGTGCCAGCAGCTTATTCAGCGGTACGGCACGAAATGAAAAACTGTTTTTT. The full variable domain, completed using reference TRBV7-2 and TRBJ1-4, is GAGVSQSPSNKVTEKGKDVELRCDPISGHTALYWYRQSLGQGLEFLIYFQGNSAPDKSGLPSDRFSAERTGGSVSTLTIQRTQQEDSAVYLCASSLFSGTARNEKLFFGSGTQLSVL.

The chain joins TRBV18 to TRBJ1-2; D is possibly TRBD1 (6 bases). This CDR3 has 15 amino acids. Deletions cut 6 bases from V and 4 bases from J, with 18 bases between. Looked up from germline, CDR1 is KGHSH and CDR2 is LQKENI. CDR3 sequence: CASSPEGGEGYGYTF. The DNA for the CDR3 is TGTGCCAGCTCTCCGGAAGGGGGAGAAGGCTATGGCTACACCTTC.

The chain carries TRBV4-2 and TRBJ2-5; TRBD2 might be the D (5 bases). This CDR3 is built from 16 residues. V shed 1 base and J shed 3 bases, with 15 bases lying between them. CDR1 LGHNA and CDR2 YNFKEQ come from the germline V gene. The CDR3 loop is CASSQGEGAAKETQYF. In DNA form, the CDR3 reads TGTGCCAGCAGCCAAGGAGAGGGTGCGGCTAAAGAGACCCAGTACTTC.

With respect to this clone: This CDR3 is also generated by other DNA sequences in the sample. The rearrangement uses TRBV19 and TRBJ2-2; 7 nucleotides align to TRBD1. Germline assignment: CDR1 LNHDA and CDR2 SQIVND (reference sequence). V was clipped by 2 bases and J by 1 base; unmatched bases: 4. The CDR3 is 16 residues long. The CDR3 reads CASSIPGTVNTGELFF. For the CDR3, the DNA is TGTGCCAGTAGTATACCAGGGACAGTGAACACCGGGGAGCTGTTTTTT.

The gene calls are TRBV29-1 and TRBJ2-2; a possible D gene is TRBD2 (5 bases). The V end lost 4 bases, the J end lost 5 bases, and 8 bases lay between the germline ends. The CDR3 has 12 amino acids. The germline CDR1 and CDR2 sequences are SQVTM and ANQGSEA. The CDR3, as DNA: TGCAGCGTTGGACGGGGAACCGGGGAGCTGTTTTTT. This codes for CSVGRGTGELFF.

This chain links TRBV24-1 with TRBJ2-3, with TRBD2 identical over 7 bases. In germline, CDR1 is KGHDR, CDR2 SFDVKD. The CDR3 extends over 16 amino acids. Trimming took 0 bases from V and 6 from J; bases not matched to a gene: 8. The CDR3 protein is CATSDLPSGKGDTQYF. The DNA of the CDR3 is TGTGCCACCAGTGATTTGCCAAGCGGGAAGGGGGATACGCAGTATTTT.

This rearrangement joins TRBV24-1 to TRBJ1-2; tentative D call: TRBD1 (5 bases). Germline V gene lookup returns CDR1 KGHDR and CDR2 SFDVKD. This CDR3 is 14 amino acids long. Trimming took off 4 bases at V and 2 bases at J, with 10 bases between the two ends. The CDR3 protein is CATSDTPGNYGYTF. DNA of the CDR3: TGTGCCACCAGTGACACCCCAGGGAACTATGGCTACACCTTC.

This chain uses TRBV7-2 with TRBJ1-3, with TRBD1 matching 9 bases. This CDR3 has 16 residues. From germline, CDR1 is SGHTA and CDR2 FQGNSA. V shed 5 bases, J shed 7 bases, and the junction held 12 bases outside the gene matches. CDR3 coding DNA: TGTGCCAGCAGCATGCTCCGGACAGGGACAGGGAACACCATATATTTT. Its protein product is CASSMLRTGTGNTIYF.

This rearrangement joins TRBV28 to TRBJ1-4; D is unclear. The CDR3 is 14 amino acids. Germline V gene data show CDR1 as MDHEN and CDR2 as SYDVKM. V gave up 2 bases and J gave up 4 bases, with 8 bases separating them. The CDR3 DNA follows: TGTGCCAGCAGTTTAAGGCGGAGTAATGAAAAACTGTTTTTT. Protein product: CASSLRRSNEKLFF.

This clone was seen a single time. This sequence joins TRBV6-5 and TRBJ1-5; D is unclear. Germline V gene lookup returns CDR1 MNHEY and CDR2 SVGAGI. V shed 8 bases and J shed 6 bases, with 14 bases lying between them. The CDR3 totals 13 residues. Here the CDR3 DNA reads TGTGCCAGCGTTTCGAGGGTTGGTCAGCCCCAGCATTTT. It specifies CASVSRVGQPQHF.

The rearrangement links TRBV28 to TRBJ2-5; D is perhaps TRBD2 (6 bases). Trimming removed 2 bases from V and 1 base from J, with 14 bases in between. Germline CDR1 reads MDHEN; CDR2 reads SYDVKM. This CDR3 spans 16 amino acids. This chain's CDR3 is CASSLGGIGAQETQYF. The CDR3 region has the DNA TGTGCCAGCAGTTTAGGGGGGATTGGAGCCCAAGAGACCCAGTACTTC. The full variable domain, with the rest looked up from reference TRBV28 and TRBJ2-5, is DVKVTQSSRYLVKRTGEKVFLECVQDMDHENMFWYRQDPGLGLRLIYFSYDVKMKEKGDIPEGYSVSREKKERFSLILESASTNQTSMYLCASSLGGIGAQETQYFGPGTRLLVL.

The CDR3 spells CASSRSGGTNTEAFF. Written as DNA, the CDR3 is TGTGCCAGTAGTAGGTCAGGGGGCACGAACACTGAAGCTTTCTTT. This sequence joins TRBV19 and TRBJ1-1; 8 bases fit TRBD1. Germline V gene lookup returns CDR1 LNHDA and CDR2 SQIVND (reference sequence). This CDR3 comprises 15 residues. The V segment lost 4 bases and the J segment 1 base; nucleotides outside the gene matches: 5.

Only one count was recorded for this clone. This chain links TRBV21-1 with TRBJ1-5; TRBD1 reflects the table's D call only, with no check against the DNA. TRBV21-1 is noted as a pseudogene. This CDR3 comprises 16 residues. The CDR3 DNA sequence: TGTGCCAGCAGCAAAGGGACACGCTATAGCAATCAGCCCCAGCATTTT. This sequence encodes CASSKGTRYSNQPQHF.

CDR3 nucleotides: TGTGCCAGCAGCGGCCAAGGGAGCTCTGGAAACACCATATATTTT. Protein: CASSGQGSSGNTIYF. The rearrangement joins TRBV7-6 to TRBJ1-3, with D hard to call. Per germline, CDR1 SGHVS and CDR2 FNYEAQ. The CDR3 covers 15 residues. V dropped 5 bases and J dropped 0 bases, with 11 bases sitting between them.

V and J are TRBV7-8 and TRBJ2-2; maybe TRBD2 (6 bases). The ends were cut back, 6 bases at V and 6 bases at J, with 17 bases in the middle. CDR1 and CDR2 (germline): SGHVS, FQNEAQ. This CDR3 is built from 15 residues. CDR3 sequence reads: CASRLAWGKSGELFF. DNA of the CDR3: TGTGCCAGCAGACTAGCCTGGGGGAAGTCCGGGGAGCTGTTTTTT.

This clone has a single count. The chain employs TRBV28 and TRBJ1-4, with D uncertain. V was pared by 6 bases and J by 0 bases, with 11 bases between. The length of the CDR3 is 15 residues. The germline CDR1 and CDR2 sequences are MDHEN and SYDVKM. For the CDR3, the DNA is TGTGCCAGCAGGGCCCGGGTCGCAACTAATGAAAAACTGTTTTTT. Amino acids: CASRARVATNEKLFF.

V and J are TRBV28 and TRBJ2-3; perhaps TRBD2 as D (7 bases). CDR3 length: 14 residues. V lost 2 bases to trimming and J lost 4 bases, with 10 bases between them. Germline V gene lookup returns CDR1 MDHEN and CDR2 SYDVKM. CDR3 residues: CASSLGGAPDTQYF. CDR3 nucleotide sequence: TGTGCCAGCAGTTTAGGGGGGGCTCCAGATACGCAGTATTTT.

This CDR3 is CASSLDLSGGRELFF. CDR3 coding DNA: TGTGCCAGCAGCTTAGATCTGAGTGGAGGCCGGGAGCTGTTTTTT. This sequence joins TRBV11-2 and TRBJ2-2, with a tentative D call TRBD2 (5 bases). CDR1 and CDR2 (germline): SGHAT, FQNNGV. The CDR3 totals 15 residues. Trimming removed 0 bases from V and 9 bases from J, with 14 bases in between.